This T cell receptor (beta chain) was sequenced in a study of T cell repertoires in cytomegalovirus infection. Study overall: The study used recently identified HLA-C-restricted and well-studied HLA-B-restricted CMV epitopes.

TCRdb reprocessed the reads via MiXCR and lists one record per CDR3 protein. This table has approximately 590,000 distinct CDR3 sequences, around two fifths appearing once. This clonotype was seen a handful of times. The antigen remains unidentified. Study-level findings and limits: Summed frequency of public TCR beta families distinguished CMV carriers with the relevant HLA.

The CDR3 runs 14 residues. Per the germline V gene, CDR1 is LNHNV and CDR2 is YYDKDF (reference sequence). V was shortened by 0 bases and J by 4 bases, with 10 bases between the two germline ends. V and J are TRBV15 and TRBJ2-7; the D gene is possibly TRBD1 (5 bases). The clonotype was recovered from a human donor in good health (CMV status not recorded). Some clones in this sample may be carry-over from other donors' samples. The sample consisted of cultured PBMCs, taken from culture after CMV antigen stimulation. The CDR3 DNA is TGTGCCACCAGCAGAGACAGGGCGGTTTACGAGCAGTACTTC. This gives the protein CATSRDRAVYEQYF. Supplemented by reference TRBV15 and TRBJ2-7, the full variable domain reads DAMVIQNPRYQVTQFGKPVTLSCSQTLNHNVMYWYQQKSSQAPKLLFHYYDKDFNNEADTPDNFQSRRPNTSFCFLDIRSPGLGDTAMYLCATSRDRAVYEQYFGPGTRLTVT.